Listed here are 8 T cell receptor beta chains from one sample, sequenced in a study of cytomegalovirus exposure and HLA in healthy donors. Primers included in the PCR were 60 Vbeta and 13 Jbeta primers. Clones were read by immunoSEQ multiplex PCR, and TCRdb kept only the in-frame ones, dropping some. The sample yields about 160,000 clones, about 85% seen once. The sequenced sample consisted of PBMCs. The receptor source for this set is a man between 18 and 29 years old in good health and CMV-seropositive.

The chain recombines TRBV7-2 with TRBJ2-2; TRBD2 agrees at 8 bases. The germline CDR1 and CDR2 sequences are SGHTA and FQGNSA. The CDR3 contains 14 residues. J lost 5 bases, V lost 5 bases, and 4 bases had no gene match. The chain's CDR3 is CASSPSGGTGELFF. The DNA for the CDR3 is TGTGCCAGCAGCCCCAGCGGGGGAACCGGGGAGCTGTTTTTT.

The chain employs TRBV18 and TRBJ2-3, with 7 bases identical to TRBD2. V shed 4 bases, J shed 5 bases, and the junction held 9 bases outside the gene matches. Per germline, CDR1 KGHSH and CDR2 LQKENI. The CDR3 is 15 residues long. The CDR3 region is CASSQGPPGGDTQYF. The CDR3 DNA reads as TGTGCCAGCTCACAGGGCCCCCCGGGGGGAGATACGCAGTATTTT.

This chain joins TRBV19 and TRBJ2-5; the match to TRBD2 covers 8 bases. Germline CDR1 LNHDA, CDR2 SQIVND (reference sequence). The CDR3 runs 14 residues. The junction had 7 bases not matched to a gene; V was cut back by 5 bases and J by 5 bases. In DNA form, the CDR3 reads TGTGCCAGTAGTCGGACTAGCCGGCCGGAGACCCAGTACTTC. Translating gives CASSRTSRPETQYF.

The rearrangement uses TRBV9 and TRBJ2-1; D is perhaps TRBD1 (5 bases). Germline CDR1 is SGDLS and CDR2 is YYNGEE. The V end lost 2 bases, the J end lost 0 bases, and 12 bases lay between the germline ends. This CDR3 contains 16 residues. The CDR3 coding sequence is TGTGCCAGCAGCGTCAGGGAACTTAGCTCCTACAATGAGCAGTTCTTC. It is translated as CASSVRELSSYNEQFF.

V usage is TRBV6-4 and J usage is TRBJ2-3, with a possible D match to TRBD2 (6 bases). Looked up from germline, CDR1 is MRHNA and CDR2 is SNTAGT. The CDR3 loop spans 14 amino acids. The ends were cut back, 7 bases at V and 0 bases at J, with 11 bases in the middle. The CDR3 loop is CASIKAGSTDTQYF. The CDR3 DNA reads TGTGCCAGCATAAAAGCGGGTAGCACAGATACGCAGTATTTT.

The gene calls are TRBV7-9 and TRBJ1-3; 7 bases fit TRBD1. This CDR3 has 15 amino acids. The junction had 8 bases not matched to a gene; V was cut back by 5 bases and J by 4 bases. Germline V gene sequence: CDR1 SEHNR, CDR2 FQNEAQ (reference sequence). CDR3 sequence reads: CASSPRGRLGNTIYF. CDR3 sequence (DNA): TGTGCCAGCAGCCCAAGGGGGCGTCTCGGAAACACCATATATTTT.

The chain combines TRBV7-6 with TRBJ2-1, with D perhaps matching TRBD2 (6 bases). The germline V gene has CDR1 SGHVS and CDR2 FNYEAQ. V was clipped by 5 bases and J by 1 base, with 12 bases between them. The CDR3 is 15 residues long. CDR3 DNA: TGTGCCAGCAGCCAGTACGGGAGTTCCTACAATGAGCAGTTCTTC. Translated: CASSQYGSSYNEQFF.

This chain connects TRBV5-6 to TRBJ1-2; 7 bases are a match to TRBD1. The CDR3 runs to 14 residues. Germline V gene sequence: CDR1 SGHDT, CDR2 YYEEEE. The V segment lost 2 bases and the J segment 3 bases; nucleotides outside the gene matches: 4. In DNA, the CDR3 is TGTGCCAGCAGCTTCGGACAGGAGGACTATGGCTACACCTTC. It specifies CASSFGQEDYGYTF.